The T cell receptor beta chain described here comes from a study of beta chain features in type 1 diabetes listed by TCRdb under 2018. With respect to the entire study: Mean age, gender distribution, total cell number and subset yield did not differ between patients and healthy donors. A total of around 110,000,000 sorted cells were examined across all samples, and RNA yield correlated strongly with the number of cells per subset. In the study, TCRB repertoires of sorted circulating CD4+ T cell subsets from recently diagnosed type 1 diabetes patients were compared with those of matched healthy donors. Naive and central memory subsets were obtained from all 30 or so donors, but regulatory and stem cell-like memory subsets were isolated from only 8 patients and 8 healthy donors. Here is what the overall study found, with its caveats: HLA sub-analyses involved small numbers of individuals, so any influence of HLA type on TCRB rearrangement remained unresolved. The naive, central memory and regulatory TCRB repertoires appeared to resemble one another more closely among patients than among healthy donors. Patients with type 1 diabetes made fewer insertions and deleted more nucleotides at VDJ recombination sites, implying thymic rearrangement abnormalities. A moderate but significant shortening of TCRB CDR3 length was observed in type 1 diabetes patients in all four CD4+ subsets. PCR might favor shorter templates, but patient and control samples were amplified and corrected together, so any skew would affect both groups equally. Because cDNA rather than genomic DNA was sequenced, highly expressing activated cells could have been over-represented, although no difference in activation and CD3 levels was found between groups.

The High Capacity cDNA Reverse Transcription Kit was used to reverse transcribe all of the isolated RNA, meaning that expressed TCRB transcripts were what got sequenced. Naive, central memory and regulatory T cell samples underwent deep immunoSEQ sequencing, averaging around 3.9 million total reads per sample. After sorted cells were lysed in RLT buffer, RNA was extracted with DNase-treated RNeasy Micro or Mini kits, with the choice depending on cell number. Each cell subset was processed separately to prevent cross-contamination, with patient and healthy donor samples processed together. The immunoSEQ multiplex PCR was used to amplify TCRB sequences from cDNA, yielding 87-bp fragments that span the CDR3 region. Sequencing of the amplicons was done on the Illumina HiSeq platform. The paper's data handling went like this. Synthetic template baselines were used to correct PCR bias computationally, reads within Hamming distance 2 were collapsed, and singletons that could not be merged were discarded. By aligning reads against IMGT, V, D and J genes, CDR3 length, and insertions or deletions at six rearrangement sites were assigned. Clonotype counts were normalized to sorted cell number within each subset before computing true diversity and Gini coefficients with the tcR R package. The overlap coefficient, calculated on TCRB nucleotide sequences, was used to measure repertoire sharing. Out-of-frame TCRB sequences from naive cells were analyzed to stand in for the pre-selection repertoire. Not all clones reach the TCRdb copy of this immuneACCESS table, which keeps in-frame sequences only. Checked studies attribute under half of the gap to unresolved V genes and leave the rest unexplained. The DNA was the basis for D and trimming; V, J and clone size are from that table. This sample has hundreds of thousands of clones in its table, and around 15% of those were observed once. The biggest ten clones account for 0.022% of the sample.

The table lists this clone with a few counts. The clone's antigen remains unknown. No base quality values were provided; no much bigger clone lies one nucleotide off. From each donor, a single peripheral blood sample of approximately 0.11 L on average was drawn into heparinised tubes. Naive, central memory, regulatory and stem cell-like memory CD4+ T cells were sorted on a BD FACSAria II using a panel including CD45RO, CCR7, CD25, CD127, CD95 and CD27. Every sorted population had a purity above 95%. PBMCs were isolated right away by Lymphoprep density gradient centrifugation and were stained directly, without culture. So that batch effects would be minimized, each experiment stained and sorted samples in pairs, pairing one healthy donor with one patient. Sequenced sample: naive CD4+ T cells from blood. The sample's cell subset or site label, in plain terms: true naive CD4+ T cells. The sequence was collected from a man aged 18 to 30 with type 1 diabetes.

The CDR3 loop reads CASSLGHMNTEAFF. The bases are TGTGCCAGCAGTTTAGGACACATGAACACTGAAGCTTTCTTT. The chain is made from TRBV28 and TRBJ1-1, and perhaps TRBD1 as D gene, on 5 matching bases. The CDR3 contains 14 residues, cysteine and phenylalanine counted. Only the CDR3 part of the read is kept: 42 bases, read in frame from the first base. Trimming at the junction amounts to 2 bases on V and 0 bases on J, and the germline ends lie 7 bases apart. Via the germline V gene, CDR1 is MDHEN and CDR2 SYDVKM.